What follows describes a single TCR beta chain. Trimming cost V 3 bases and J 4 bases, with 10 bases left between them. The CDR3 covers 13 residues. Germline loops: CDR1 LGHDT, CDR2 YNNKEL (reference sequence). This entry is derived from a study of blood T cell repertoires in COVID-19. On the study more broadly: Italy, Spain and the United States were the sources of the convalescent and acute COVID-19 samples. PBMCs, B-cell-depleted T cells, or T cells provided the cDNA or gDNA that made up the material.

Authors' processing steps: Amplification of reference gene primers provided the estimated nucleated cell counts. Libraries were prepared by immunoSEQ multiplex PCR; TCRdb keeps only in-frame clonotypes and omits some of them. V, J and clone size were drawn from that table, and D and trimming were deduced from the DNA. The sample records under 150,000 clones, 85% to 90% being singletons. The TCR comes from a man between 65 and 79 years old with active COVID-19. Sequenced sample: peripheral blood. This chain links TRBV3-1 (or the pseudogene TRBV3-2) with TRBJ2-7; maybe TRBD2 (5 bases). In DNA form, the CDR3 reads TGTGCCAGCAGCCATAGCGTAGGTTACGAGCAGTACTTC. As protein: CASSHSVGYEQYF.